The 17 T cell receptor beta chains presented below share a single source sample, sequenced in a study of regulatory T cells in long-lasting Graves disease. iRepertoire HTBI primers and Arm-PCR of CDR3 regions built TCR beta libraries. MiXCR, run by TCRdb on the multiplex PCR reads, gives a single entry per CDR3 protein. The sample carries 350,000 to 500,000 distinct CDR3 sequences, 14% recorded once. Time point meaning: newly diagnosed GD, antithyroid drugs for less than 3 months. PBMC RNA served as the TCR library source. The sample also formed part of further work on T cells in Graves' hyperthyroidism and ophthalmopathy.

This material consisted of peripheral blood mononuclear cells (PBMCs), taken at new diagnosis, from a patient treated with antithyroid drugs. Receptors originate from a woman between 50 and 59 years old with Graves disease.

The chain combines TRBV7-9 with TRBJ2-7; D remains unclear. Deletions cut 5 bases from V and 3 bases from J, with 20 bases between. Germline V gene data show CDR1 as SEHNR and CDR2 as FQNEAQ (reference sequence). This CDR3 comprises 16 residues. The CDR3 coding sequence is TGTGCCAGCAGCGTAGGCGGAGATGGTGTGGTCTACGAGCAGTACTTC. Encoded protein: CASSVGGDGVVYEQYF.

This clonotype was seen at least ten times. The chain uses TRBV7-3 and TRBJ2-7; TRBD1 matches at 7 bases. CDR3 length: 15 residues. With V trimmed by 1 base and J by 4 bases, 7 bases remained unmatched. The germline gives CDR1 SGHTA, CDR2 FQGTGA. The CDR3 DNA reads TGTGCCAGCAGCTTAAGGACCGGGACAGAGTACGAGCAGTACTTC. The encoded protein is CASSLRTGTEYEQYF.

There are many counts of this clonotype. The chain is built from TRBV5-1 and TRBJ2-7; maybe TRBD2 (6 bases). Trimming left V 0 bases short and J 3 bases short, with 10 bases between. The germline V gene has CDR1 SGHRS and CDR2 YFSETQ. The CDR3 is 14 residues long. In nucleotides, the CDR3 is TGCGCCAGCAGCTTGGATGTAGCGGTCTACGAGCAGTACTTC. Residues: CASSLDVAVYEQYF.

The chain carries TRBV20-1 and TRBJ2-2; no clear D. The CDR3 has 14 amino acids. The ends were cut back, 2 bases at V and 1 base at J, with 8 bases in the middle. CDR1 is DFQATT and CDR2 is SNEGSKA in the germline V gene (reference sequence). The CDR3 is CSARPDMNTGELFF. The CDR3, as DNA: TGCAGTGCTAGACCAGACATGAACACCGGGGAGCTGTTTTTT.

This clonotype turned up a few times. A single base separates this from a much larger clone, so it may be a read error. The V call is TRBV11-2, the J call TRBJ2-1, with TRBD1 matching 11 bases. Germline CDR1 reads SGHAT; CDR2 reads FQNNGV. CDR3 length: 17 amino acids. As DNA, the CDR3 is TGTGCCAGCAGCTTAGTCGGCGGGACAGGGGGATACAATAAGCAGTTCTTC. This gives the protein CASSLVGGTGGYNKQFF.

The chain recombines TRBV5-6 with TRBJ2-6; D is possibly TRBD1 (6 bases). Germline loops: CDR1 SGHDT, CDR2 YYEEEE. The CDR3 is made up of 15 amino acids. V lost 0 bases to trimming and J lost 8 bases, with 12 bases between them. The CDR3 sequence: CASSLGTAYSNVLTF. The CDR3 bases are TGTGCCAGCAGCTTGGGGACAGCCTACTCCAACGTCCTGACTTTC.

The chain carries TRBV6-4 and TRBJ2-7; TRBD2 agrees at 10 bases. This CDR3 contains 16 residues. The germline gives CDR1 MRHNA, CDR2 SNTAGT. V lost 6 bases and J lost 5; bases outside the gene matches: 13. The CDR3 loop reads CASSESGLAGANEQYF. The CDR3, as DNA: TGTGCCAGCAGCGAATCGGGGCTAGCGGGAGCCAACGAGCAGTACTTC.

This chain connects TRBV12-3 or TRBV12-4 to TRBJ2-7, with D unclear. The CDR3 consists of 12 residues. The V end lost 3 bases, the J end lost 5 bases, and 8 bases lay between the germline ends. CDR3 in DNA: TGTGCCAGCAGTTTCGTCCGGGACGAGCAGTACTTC. Its translation: CASSFVRDEQYF.

Many counts were recorded for this clonotype. V is TRBV28 and J is TRBJ2-7; the match to TRBD1 covers 8 bases. This CDR3 is 15 amino acids long. Germline lookup yields CDR1 MDHEN and CDR2 SYDVKM. The ends lost 4 bases at V and 7 bases at J; junction bases unmatched: 12. The CDR3 DNA is TGTGCCAGCAGTTCCGTAACAATTACAGGGGGGGAGCAGTACTTC. Protein sequence: CASSSVTITGGEQYF.

This clonotype was detected a few times. The V and J genes are TRBV5-1 and TRBJ2-5; either TRBD1 or TRBD2 may supply D (5 bases each). V was trimmed by 8 bases and J by 2 bases, leaving 13 bases between them. Germline V CDR1 and CDR2: SGHRS, YFSETQ. The CDR3 is made up of 13 amino acids. CDR3 sequence (DNA): TGCGCCAGGGGACGTGGCGGACAAGAGACCCAGTACTTC. Its translation: CARGRGGQETQYF.

This clonotype was counted many times. The V call is TRBV30, the J call TRBJ2-1; TRBD2 agrees at 12 bases. CDR1 and CDR2 (germline): GTSNPN, SVGIG (reference sequence). CDR3 size: 18 residues. Germline trimming cut 3 bases from V and 0 bases from J; bases unmatched to any gene: 9. In nucleotides, the CDR3 is TGTGCCTGGAGCGCCGGACTAGCGGGAATTAGCTCCTACAATGAGCAGTTCTTC. As protein: CAWSAGLAGISSYNEQFF.

At least ten counts were recorded for this clonotype. The chain recombines TRBV10-3 with TRBJ1-1; 7 bases are shared with TRBD1. The germline CDR1 and CDR2 sequences are ENHRY and SYGVKD. Germline trimming cut 7 bases from V and 3 bases from J; bases unmatched to any gene: 8. The CDR3 sequence is 14 residues long. DNA for the CDR3: TGTGCCATCACCAGGACAGGTCTAGACACTGAAGCTTTCTTT. It translates to CAITRTGLDTEAFF.

This clonotype has at least ten counts. The gene calls are TRBV27 and TRBJ2-1; 9 bases align to TRBD2. The J segment lost 3 bases and the V segment lost 7 bases, leaving 7 bases of the junction unmatched. Germline loops: CDR1 MNHEY, CDR2 SMNVEV (reference sequence). The CDR3 covers 15 residues. In nucleotides, the CDR3 is TGTGCCAGCATCCCGGGACTAGCTAACTACAATGAGCAGTTCTTC. Translated: CASIPGLANYNEQFF.

In its sample, this clonotype was seen many times. The rearrangement links TRBV28 to TRBJ2-7; a possible D gene is TRBD2 (6 bases). V was pared by 6 bases and J by 3 bases, with 21 bases between. Germline loops: CDR1 MDHEN, CDR2 SYDVKM. The CDR3 has 16 amino acids. DNA for the CDR3: TGTGCCAGCAGCTCCGGGAGCTCCAAGCCTTTCTACGAGCAGTACTTC. Translation: CASSSGSSKPFYEQYF.

J is TRBJ2-2 and V is TRBV6-1; 9 bases line up with TRBD2. Germline loops: CDR1 MNHNS, CDR2 SASEGT. The V and J ends lost 7 bases and 6 bases, in that order; junction bases with no gene match: 9. The CDR3 contains 15 residues. The DNA of the CDR3 is TGTGCCAGCAACGGGGTGGGGACTAGCTCCGGGGAGCTGTTTTTT. Translating gives CASNGVGTSSGELFF.

CDR3: CASSYSGNLGEKLFF. As DNA, the CDR3 is TGTGCCAGCAGTTACTCCGGGAATCTCGGTGAAAAACTGTTTTTT. V usage is TRBV6-2 or TRBV6-3 and J usage is TRBJ1-4; no reliable D call. Germline values: CDR1 MNHEY, CDR2 SVGEGT. Trimming pared 0 bases from V and 7 bases from J, leaving 12 bases between. The CDR3 consists of 15 residues.

This clonotype has at least ten counts. V usage is TRBV28 and J usage is TRBJ2-1; maybe TRBD1 (5 bases). In germline, CDR1 is MDHEN, CDR2 SYDVKM. V was cut by 5 bases and J by 11 bases, with 16 bases left in between. This CDR3 region has 13 residues. The CDR3 loop reads CASSPNQGGKQFF. CDR3 sequence (DNA): TGTGCCAGCAGTCCTAATCAGGGTGGCAAGCAGTTCTTC.